Below are 29 T cell receptor beta chains sequenced from a single sample in a study of T cell responses to AZD1222 COVID-19 vaccine (dated by TCRdb to about 2021). Explained via the paper, the time point label denotes: baseline before first vaccination. The library was built by means of the immunoSEQ multiplex PCR assay. Held by TCRdb, this immuneACCESS table contains in-frame sequences only and omits some clones. Under half of the omission traces to an unresolved V gene where checked; the cause of the rest is unknown. Counted in this sample were 93,000 or so clones; 88% of them appeared once. The leading ten clones occupy 20% to 25% of the sample. The sample in question was peripheral blood, obtained on day 0 of AZD1222 vaccination. The receptor source for this set is an adult in good health.

V usage is TRBV6-5 and J usage is TRBJ1-1; D is perhaps TRBD1 (6 bases). The CDR3 is made up of 15 amino acids. Germline CDR1 and CDR2: MNHEY and SVGAGI. V was trimmed by 6 bases and J by 1 base, leaving 15 bases between them. CDR3 in amino acids: CASSPTPTGNTEAFF. DNA of the CDR3: TGTGCCAGCAGCCCAACCCCGACAGGGAACACTGAAGCTTTCTTT.

This clone appeared once. This chain uses TRBV21-1 with TRBJ2-2; the table's TRBD2 call for D was not verified on the DNA. TRBV21-1 is an annotated pseudogene. The CDR3 is 17 residues long. The CDR3 loop is CATGGVRLAVGTGELFF. In nucleotides, the CDR3 is TGTGCCACCGGGGGGGTTCGACTAGCGGTGGGAACCGGGGAGCTGTTTTTT.

The chain recombines TRBV18 with TRBJ1-5; unclear D gene. Per germline, CDR1 KGHSH and CDR2 LQKENI. V was trimmed by 2 bases and J by 4 bases, leaving 9 bases between them. The CDR3 extends over 14 amino acids. CDR3 coding DNA: TGTGCCAGCTCACCATGGATGGGGAATCAGCCCCAGCATTTT. This codes for CASSPWMGNQPQHF.

This clone was recorded only once. The V call is TRBV18, the J call TRBJ1-3; D might be TRBD1 (6 bases). The CDR3 has 12 residues. Germline V lookup: CDR1 KGHSH, CDR2 LQKENI. V lost 0 bases to trimming and J lost 14 bases, with 11 bases between them. The CDR3 nucleotides read TGTGCCAGCTCACCACCGATACAGGGACTATATTTT. As protein: CASSPPIQGLYF.

V and J are TRBV10-1 and TRBJ2-3; D might be TRBD2 (7 bases). V lost 3 bases and J lost 6, with 16 bases in between. The CDR3 runs to 15 residues. The germline V gene encodes CDR1 WNHNN and CDR2 SYGVQD (reference sequence). CDR3 in DNA: TGCGCCAGCAGTGATAAATCAGGGGACTACGATACGCAGTATTTT. It is translated as CASSDKSGDYDTQYF.

This rearrangement joins TRBV7-2 to TRBJ2-3; D remains unclear. The germline CDR1 and CDR2 sequences are SGHTA and FQGNSA. With 5 bases removed from V and 4 bases from J, the gap between germline ends came to 10 bases. The CDR3 is 13 amino acids. As DNA, the CDR3 is TGTGCCAGCAGCCTCCGGAGATCAGATACGCAGTATTTT. This sequence encodes CASSLRRSDTQYF.

The gene calls are TRBV6-5 and TRBJ2-7, with no clear D. The CDR3 loop spans 14 amino acids. Trimming took 5 bases from V and 6 from J, leaving 17 bases between them. Looked up from germline, CDR1 is MNHEY and CDR2 is SVGAGI. In DNA, the CDR3 is TGTGCCAGCAGTCCCCCCGGAAGGCCCGGCGAGCAGTACTTC. This translates into CASSPPGRPGEQYF.

The chain combines TRBV6-2 or TRBV6-3 with TRBJ1-4; TRBD1 aligns across 7 bases. The V and J ends lost 4 bases and 8 bases, in that order; junction bases with no gene match: 7. This CDR3 contains 14 residues. Germline V gene lookup returns CDR1 MNHEY and CDR2 SVGEGT. CDR3 sequence reads: CASSSWDRKEKLFF. In DNA, the CDR3 is TGTGCCAGCAGTTCCTGGGACAGAAAGGAAAAACTGTTTTTT.

This chain's CDR3 is CASSRDRGTYEQYF. CDR3 sequence (DNA): TGTGCCAGCAGTCGGGACAGGGGGACCTACGAGCAGTACTTC. This chain uses TRBV6-5 with TRBJ2-7; TRBD1 aligns across 11 bases. Germline trimming cut 5 bases from V and 2 bases from J; bases unmatched to any gene: 2. The CDR3 is 14 residues long. From germline, CDR1 is MNHEY and CDR2 SVGAGI.

The genes are TRBV7-9 and TRBJ2-7; D ambiguous. V gave up 4 bases and J gave up 5 bases, with 15 bases separating them. CDR1 and CDR2 (germline): SEHNR, FQNEAQ (reference sequence). This CDR3 region has 14 residues. This chain's CDR3 is CASSWTLSDHEQYF. The CDR3 DNA follows: TGTGCCAGCAGCTGGACCCTTAGTGACCACGAGCAGTACTTC.

The chain couples TRBV28 to TRBJ2-7; 10 nucleotides agree with TRBD1. The CDR3 totals 14 residues. J gave up 2 bases and V 7 bases, and 5 bases lay outside the gene matches. Germline-derived CDR1 and CDR2 are MDHEN and SYDVKM. The chain's CDR3 is CASTPGQGPYEQYF. The DNA of the CDR3 is TGTGCCAGCACCCCGGGACAGGGGCCCTACGAGCAGTACTTC. Together with reference TRBV28 and TRBJ2-7, the CDR3 gives the full variable domain: DVKVTQSSRYLVKRTGEKVFLECVQDMDHENMFWYRQDPGLGLRLIYFSYDVKMKEKGDIPEGYSVSREKKERFSLILESASTNQTSMYLCASTPGQGPYEQYFGPGTRLTVT.

The chain links TRBV10-1 to TRBJ2-7; 10 bases fit TRBD1. J was trimmed by 3 bases and V by 6 bases; bases with no gene match: 11. The length of the CDR3 is 16 residues. From germline, CDR1 is WNHNN and CDR2 SYGVQD (reference sequence). CDR3 residues: CASSIRDRGPFYEQYF. For the CDR3, the DNA is TGCGCCAGCAGCATCCGGGACAGGGGACCCTTCTACGAGCAGTACTTC.

The V call is TRBV30, the J call TRBJ2-7; either TRBD1 or TRBD2 may fit D (5 bases each). The ends were cut back, 3 bases at V and 3 bases at J, with 9 bases in the middle. The CDR3 is 12 residues long. Germline CDR1 reads GTSNPN; CDR2 reads SVGIG (reference sequence). The CDR3 coding sequence is TGTGCCTGGAGCAGGGACGGCTACGAGCAGTACTTC. This gives the protein CAWSRDGYEQYF.

The chain recombines TRBV5-1 with TRBJ2-2; D unclear. The CDR3 length is 15 residues. V gave up 1 base and J gave up 0 bases, with 7 bases separating them. From germline, CDR1 is SGHRS and CDR2 YFSETQ. The chain's CDR3 is CASSLNTANTGELFF. CDR3 DNA: TGCGCCAGCAGCTTGAATACAGCGAACACCGGGGAGCTGTTTTTT.

This clone was counted once. Other DNA sequences within the sample encode an identical CDR3. The chain links TRBV6-5 to TRBJ1-1, with D tentatively TRBD1 (5 bases). The V end lost 2 bases, the J end lost 1 base, and 5 bases lay between the germline ends. Germline CDR1 reads MNHEY; CDR2 reads SVGAGI. This CDR3 region has 13 residues. CDR3: CASSYGGNTEAFF. The CDR3 DNA reads TGTGCCAGCAGTTACGGGGGGAACACTGAAGCTTTCTTT.

DNA for the CDR3: TGTGCCAGCAGCTTAGTAGCGGATACGCAGTATTTT. Its translation is CASSLVADTQYF. The V gene is TRBV7-9, the J gene TRBJ2-3, with D possibly TRBD2 on 5 matching bases. The V end was cut by 1 base, the J end by 6 bases, with 5 bases between. Germline-derived CDR1 and CDR2 are SEHNR and FQNEAQ (reference sequence). This CDR3 is 12 amino acids long.

The J gene is TRBJ1-5, the V gene TRBV18; the match to TRBD1 covers 9 bases. Germline V gene lookup returns CDR1 KGHSH and CDR2 LQKENI. After removal of 2 bases from V and 4 bases from J, the junction contained 3 bases not matched to a gene. The CDR3 covers 15 residues. DNA of the CDR3: TGTGCCAGCTCACCAGGGACAGGGATGAATCAGCCCCAGCATTTT. It encodes CASSPGTGMNQPQHF.

This clone was counted a single time. The chain joins TRBV6-5 to TRBJ1-3, with D possibly being TRBD1 (6 bases). The V end was cut by 4 bases, the J end by 4 bases, with 17 bases between. Germline assignment: CDR1 MNHEY and CDR2 SVGAGI. The CDR3 loop spans 16 amino acids. CDR3: CASSLTSGVGGNTIYF. For the CDR3, the DNA is TGTGCCAGCAGTTTAACCTCAGGGGTAGGAGGAAACACCATATATTTT.

About this clone itself: The sample contains more than one DNA sequence encoding this CDR3. The chain couples TRBV3-1 (or the pseudogene TRBV3-2) to TRBJ2-2, with a weak D call TRBD2 (6 bases). Germline loops: CDR1 LGHDT, CDR2 YNNKEL (reference sequence). The germline V and J ends were trimmed by 0 bases and 2 bases, with 7 bases remaining between them. This CDR3 region has 15 residues. The CDR3 region is CASSQDGGNTGELFF. CDR3 DNA: TGTGCCAGCAGCCAAGACGGGGGAAACACCGGGGAGCTGTTTTTT.

The chain has TRBV4-2 and TRBJ2-3; D call uncertain. There are 15 residues in the CDR3. Per germline, CDR1 LGHNA and CDR2 YNFKEQ. Trimming pared 0 bases from V and 2 bases from J, leaving 9 bases between. The CDR3 DNA is TGTGCCAGCAGCCAAGATTACGGCTACACAGATACGCAGTATTTT. Translation gives CASSQDYGYTDTQYF.

This rearrangement joins TRBV7-2 to TRBJ1-5; 7 positions agree with TRBD1. CDR3 length: 16 amino acids. Germline CDR1 SGHTA, CDR2 FQGNSA. V gave up 0 bases and J gave up 4 bases; unmatched junction bases: 6. The CDR3 DNA follows: TGTGCCAGCAGCTTAGCGAACAGGGGACTAAATCAGCCCCAGCATTTT. Its translation: CASSLANRGLNQPQHF.

V usage is TRBV7-2 and J usage is TRBJ1-2; TRBD1 is a possible D gene (5 bases). Germline loops: CDR1 SGHTA, CDR2 FQGNSA. V was cut by 1 base and J by 5 bases, with 11 bases left in between. The CDR3 covers 14 residues. Written as DNA, the CDR3 is TGTGCCAGCAGCTTAGGACAGCTCGGGTATGGCTACACCTTC. Protein product: CASSLGQLGYGYTF.

The V and J genes are TRBV18 and TRBJ1-1; D might be TRBD1 (6 bases). Looked up from germline, CDR1 is KGHSH and CDR2 is LQKENI. The CDR3 sequence is 14 residues long. Trimming removed 3 bases from V and 2 bases from J, with 10 bases in between. The CDR3 reads CASSPRQDNTEAFF. Written as DNA, the CDR3 is TGTGCCAGCTCACCCCGACAGGATAACACTGAAGCTTTCTTT. The whole variable domain, filled in from reference TRBV18 and TRBJ1-1, reads NAGVMQNPRHLVRRRGQEARLRCSPMKGHSHVYWYRQLPEEGLKFMVYLQKENIIDESGMPKERFSAEFPKEGPSILRIQQVVRGDSAAYFCASSPRQDNTEAFFGQGTRLTVV.

In its sample, this clone was seen a few times. The chain recombines TRBV10-3 with TRBJ2-7; D assignment may be TRBD1 or TRBD2 (6 bases each). The CDR3 loop spans 14 amino acids. The germline V and J ends were trimmed by 3 bases and 3 bases, with 12 bases remaining between them. The V gene's germline CDR1 is ENHRY and CDR2 SYGVKD. The CDR3 DNA is TGTGCCATCAGTGATGGGGGGCTCGTCTACGAGCAGTACTTC. Residues: CAISDGGLVYEQYF.

The chain links TRBV5-1 to TRBJ1-1; D unclear. Germline V gene data show CDR1 as SGHRS and CDR2 as YFSETQ. V was clipped by 0 bases and J by 7 bases, with 7 bases between them. This CDR3 spans 12 amino acids. CDR3 sequence: CASSLEQNEAFF. As DNA, the CDR3 is TGCGCCAGCAGCTTGGAACAGAATGAAGCTTTCTTT.

The gene calls are TRBV7-6 and TRBJ2-5; D possibly corresponds to TRBD2 (6 bases). Trimming pared 4 bases from V and 2 bases from J, leaving 14 bases between. The germline gives CDR1 SGHVS, CDR2 FNYEAQ. This CDR3 is built from 15 residues. The CDR3 region is CASSSWGERQETQYF. The CDR3 bases are TGTGCCAGCAGCTCGTGGGGGGAGAGGCAAGAGACCCAGTACTTC.

The rearrangement uses TRBV7-2 and TRBJ1-2; TRBD1 agrees at 12 bases. V shed 4 bases, J shed 4 bases, and the junction held 10 bases outside the gene matches. CDR1 is SGHTA, CDR2 FQGNSA, per germline. The CDR3 contains 17 residues. The DNA for the CDR3 is TGTGCCAGCAGCTCTCGATCCGGGACAGGGGGCGTCTATGGCTACACCTTC. Protein product: CASSSRSGTGGVYGYTF.

The chain joins TRBV30 to TRBJ1-5, with TRBD1 as a possible D gene (5 bases). CDR1 and CDR2 from the germline V gene are GTSNPN and SVGIG (reference sequence). Between the trimmed V and J ends, which lost 1 base and 2 bases, there was a span of 12 bases. The CDR3 is 15 amino acids. The CDR3 is CAWSDGTSGNQPQHF. CDR3 in DNA: TGTGCCTGGAGTGACGGGACCTCCGGCAATCAGCCCCAGCATTTT. Full variable domain (remainder filled in from reference TRBV30 and TRBJ1-5): SQTIHQWPATLVQPVGSPLSLECTVEGTSNPNLYWYRQAAGRGLQLLFYSVGIGQISSEVPQNLSASRPQDRQFILSSKKLLLSDSGFYLCAWSDGTSGNQPQHFGDGTRLSIL.

V gene TRBV5-1 combines with J gene TRBJ1-1; weak D call: TRBD1 (6 bases). Looked up from germline, CDR1 is SGHRS and CDR2 is YFSETQ. The CDR3 loop spans 16 amino acids. Trimming cost V 7 bases and J 4 bases, with 23 bases left between them. The CDR3 sequence is CASSPRGIGDTTEAFF. The CDR3 DNA reads as TGCGCCAGCTCCCCGCGGGGAATAGGGGACACCACTGAAGCTTTCTTT.